These 13 T cell receptor beta chains came from one sample sequenced in a study of OX40 agonist ivuxolimab in advanced cancers. The protocol used for the library was the immunoSEQ multiplex PCR assay. The immuneACCESS repertoire file appears here via TCRdb, limited to in-frame rearrangements. These files lack a portion of the clones; in checked studies, under half of the deficit traces to unresolved V genes, and the cause of the others is not known. Counted in this sample were tens of thousands of clones; about 88% of them appeared once. In total, the top ten clones hold roughly 25% of the sample. The starting material was CD4+ or CD8+ T cells sorted from blood, obtained in a trial of the OX40 agonist ivuxolimab. These receptors all stem from an adult with an advanced solid tumor such as melanoma, head and neck, liver or kidney cancer.

This clone was picked up a small number of times. This chain connects TRBV4-3 to TRBJ1-5; D is possibly TRBD1 (6 bases). This CDR3 has 16 residues. Germline CDR1 and CDR2: LGHNA and YSLEER. Trimming left V 0 bases short and J 3 bases short, with 12 bases between. CDR3 protein: CASSQDPGTLNQPQHF. For the CDR3, the DNA is TGCGCCAGCAGCCAAGACCCCGGGACACTCAATCAGCCCCAGCATTTT.

This sequence joins TRBV4-3 and TRBJ2-1; possibly TRBD1 or TRBD2 for D (5 bases each). The CDR3 length is 16 residues. CDR1 LGHNA and CDR2 YSLEER come from the germline V gene. V was shortened by 1 base and J by 5 bases, with 15 bases between the two germline ends. CDR3 sequence (DNA): TGCGCCAGCAGCCAAGGGGTGGGGACGATAGACAATGAGCAGTTCTTC. This codes for CASSQGVGTIDNEQFF.

The rearrangement joins TRBV7-8 to TRBJ1-2; no definite D call. V was shortened by 2 bases and J by 7 bases, with 8 bases between the two germline ends. Germline-derived CDR1 and CDR2 are SGHVS and FQNEAQ. CDR3 length: 12 amino acids. The CDR3: CASSLTETGYTF. The CDR3 nucleotides are TGTGCCAGCAGCTTAACCGAGACTGGCTACACCTTC.

The chain has TRBV30 and TRBJ2-2; the match to TRBD1 covers 7 bases. The CDR3 sequence is 13 residues long. Germline assignment: CDR1 GTSNPN and CDR2 SVGIG (reference sequence). J lost 5 bases, V lost 3 bases, and 3 bases had no gene match. The CDR3 loop reads CAWRDRLTGELFF. The CDR3, as DNA: TGTGCCTGGAGGGACAGGCTAACCGGGGAGCTGTTTTTT.

V is TRBV7-9 and J is TRBJ1-2; D remains unclear. The CDR3 is 12 residues long. With 2 bases removed from V and 7 bases from J, the gap between germline ends came to 8 bases. Germline V gene lookup returns CDR1 SEHNR and CDR2 FQNEAQ (reference sequence). The chain's CDR3 is CASSLTETGYTF. The CDR3, as DNA: TGTGCCAGCAGCTTAACAGAAACTGGCTACACCTTC.

The chain combines TRBV6-5 with TRBJ2-7; D perhaps matches TRBD1 (6 bases). Germline CDR1 MNHEY, CDR2 SVGAGI. There are 13 residues in the CDR3. Trimming removed 0 bases at V and 7 bases at J, with 10 bases between. This CDR3 is CASSYSQGLEQYF. In DNA form, the CDR3 reads TGTGCCAGCAGTTACTCGCAGGGGCTGGAGCAGTACTTC.

The chain links TRBV4-3 to TRBJ1-1; the match to TRBD1 covers 8 bases. V lost 1 base and J lost 4; bases outside the gene matches: 2. The CDR3 has 14 amino acids. CDR1 LGHNA and CDR2 YSLEER come from the germline V gene. The CDR3 here is CASSQGQGFTEAFF. In DNA form, the CDR3 reads TGCGCCAGCAGCCAAGGACAGGGGTTCACTGAAGCTTTCTTT.

The V gene is TRBV4-1, the J gene TRBJ2-6, with D unresolved. Trimming cost V 1 base and J 1 base, with 5 bases left between them. CDR1 is MGHRA and CDR2 is YSYEKL in the germline V gene. This CDR3 comprises 15 residues. The CDR3 spells CASSQVGSGANVLTF. For the CDR3, the DNA is TGCGCCAGCAGCCAAGTAGGATCTGGGGCCAACGTCCTGACTTTC.

This clone was counted a single time. V usage is TRBV7-9 and J usage is TRBJ2-7; TRBD2 agrees at 8 bases. Losses at the gene ends were 2 bases for V and 3 bases for J; bases not matched to a gene: 6. Germline V gives CDR1 SEHNR, CDR2 FQNEAQ (reference sequence). The CDR3 runs 15 residues. In DNA form, the CDR3 reads TGTGCCAGCAGCTTATTAATCGGGAGGGGCTACGAGCAGTACTTC. This translates into CASSLLIGRGYEQYF.

This rearrangement joins TRBV30 to TRBJ1-1, with a possible D match to TRBD1 (5 bases). Trimming took off 1 base at V and 7 bases at J, with 7 bases between the two ends. Germline values: CDR1 GTSNPN, CDR2 SVGIG (reference sequence). The CDR3 runs to 11 residues. Written as DNA, the CDR3 is TGTGCCTGGAGTGAGGGGCTTGAAGCTTTCTTT. This codes for CAWSEGLEAFF.

The V call is TRBV10-2, the J call TRBJ2-1; perhaps D is TRBD1 or TRBD2 (6 bases each). The CDR3 covers 15 residues. Germline lookup yields CDR1 WSHSY and CDR2 SAAADI. The ends were cut back, 6 bases at V and 5 bases at J, with 17 bases in the middle. The CDR3 spells CASRGRIQGNNEQFF. The CDR3 coding sequence is TGCGCCAGCAGGGGGAGGATACAGGGAAACAATGAGCAGTTCTTC.

The chain uses TRBV2 and TRBJ2-7, with D possibly matching TRBD1 (5 bases). The V end was cut by 3 bases, the J end by 3 bases, with 12 bases between. CDR3 length: 14 residues. The germline V gene encodes CDR1 SNHLY and CDR2 FYNNEI. The CDR3, as DNA: TGTGCCAGCAGTGATTGGTCAGGGAACTACGAGCAGTACTTC. Amino acid sequence: CASSDWSGNYEQYF.

V and J are TRBV11-2 and TRBJ2-1, with D possibly being TRBD2 (5 bases). Germline V gene sequence: CDR1 SGHAT, CDR2 FQNNGV. The CDR3 is 15 residues long. V lost 5 bases, J lost 10 bases, and 21 bases lay in between. Here the CDR3 DNA reads TGTGCCAGCAGCGCCCCCCTTTTGGGGAGCCAGGAGCAGTTCTTC. As protein: CASSAPLLGSQEQFF.